This T cell receptor (beta chain) was sequenced for a study of Graves' ophthalmopathy and Graves' hyperthyroidism. As for the study in general: Pretreatment peripheral blood was obtained at initial diagnosis.

The sequenced template was RNA, covering the TCR beta CDR3 region. The workflow started with a first-round RT-PCR run with HTBI primers and then moved on to a second-round multiplex PCR. TCRdb reprocessed the multiplex PCR reads with MiXCR, giving one entry per CDR3 protein. The table has about 180,000 distinct CDR3 sequences, 37% seen once; the top ten hold less than 6%. CDR3 size: 13 residues. The ends were cut back, 3 bases at V and 5 bases at J, with 13 bases in the middle. Germline values: CDR1 SQVTM, CDR2 ANQGSEA. Every ophthalmopathy donor presented moderate-to-severe activity, CAS ≥3, NOSPECS ≥4 and duration under 3 months. This clonotype was seen at least ten times.

This rearrangement joins TRBV29-1 to TRBJ2-5, with TRBD1 as a possible D gene (6 bases). The receptor comes from a woman between 40 and 55 years old with Graves' ophthalmopathy. Sequenced material: peripheral blood. The CDR3 sequence is CSVDTGLVETQYF. CDR3 in DNA: TGCAGCGTTGATACAGGGTTGGTCGAGACCCAGTACTTC.